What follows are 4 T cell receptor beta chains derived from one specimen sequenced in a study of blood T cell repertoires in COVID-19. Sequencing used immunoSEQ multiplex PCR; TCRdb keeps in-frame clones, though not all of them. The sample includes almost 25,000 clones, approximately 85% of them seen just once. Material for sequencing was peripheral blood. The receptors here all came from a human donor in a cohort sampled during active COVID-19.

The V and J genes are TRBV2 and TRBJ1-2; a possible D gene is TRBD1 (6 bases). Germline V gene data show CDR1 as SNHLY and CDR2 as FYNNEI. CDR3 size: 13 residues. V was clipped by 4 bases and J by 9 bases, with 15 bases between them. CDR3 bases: TGTGCCAGCAGTGTTGCGTGGACAGCCAGCTACACCTTC. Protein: CASSVAWTASYTF. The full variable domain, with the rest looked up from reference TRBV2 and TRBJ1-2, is EPEVTQTPSHQVTQMGQEVILRCVPISNHLYFYWYRQILGQKVEFLVSFYNNEISEKSEIFDDQFSVERPDGSNFTLKIRSTKLEDSAMYFCASSVAWTASYTFGSGTRLTVV.

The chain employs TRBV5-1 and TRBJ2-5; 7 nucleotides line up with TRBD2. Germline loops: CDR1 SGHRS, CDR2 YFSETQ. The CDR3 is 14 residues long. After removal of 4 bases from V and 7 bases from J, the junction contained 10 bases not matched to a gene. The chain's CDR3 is CASSDGSGRRTQYF. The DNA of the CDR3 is TGCGCCAGCAGCGACGGTAGCGGGCGGAGGACCCAGTACTTC.

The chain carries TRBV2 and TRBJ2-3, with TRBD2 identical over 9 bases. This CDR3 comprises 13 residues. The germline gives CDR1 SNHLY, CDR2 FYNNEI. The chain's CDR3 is CASSSGTTDTQYF. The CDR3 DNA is TGTGCTTCTTCTAGCGGGACCACAGATACGCAGTATTTT.

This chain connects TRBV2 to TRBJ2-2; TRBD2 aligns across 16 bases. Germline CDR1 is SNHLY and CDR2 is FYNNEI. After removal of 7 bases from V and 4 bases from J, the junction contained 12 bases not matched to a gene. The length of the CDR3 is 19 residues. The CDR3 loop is CASKYGTSGRAGVTGELFF. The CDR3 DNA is TGTGCCAGCAAATACGGGACTAGCGGGAGGGCCGGTGTCACCGGGGAGCTGTTTTTT. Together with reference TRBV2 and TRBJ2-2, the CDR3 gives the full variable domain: EPEVTQTPSHQVTQMGQEVILRCVPISNHLYFYWYRQILGQKVEFLVSFYNNEISEKSEIFDDQFSVERPDGSNFTLKIRSTKLEDSAMYFCASKYGTSGRAGVTGELFFGEGSRLTVL.